The clone carrying this T cell receptor delta chain was seen at least ten times. Its antigen is as yet unknown. This record comes from a study of gamma delta lymphoproliferative disorders and STAT genes. The wider study: Delta libraries were made per EuroClonality-NGS working group procedure. Study results and limitations: Gamma repertoires grouped patients separately from controls; delta repertoires showed no separation. Symptomatic patients lacked Vgamma9-JgammaP and Vdelta2-Ddelta3-Jdelta1 major clones.

Genomic DNA from isolated PBMCs served as the sequencing template. All samples were taken off therapy or before therapy. TCRdb redid the clone calls on the multiplex PCR reads with CATT. The sample shows over a thousand delta-chain clones, about 2.9% of them seen only once. Per the germline V gene, CDR1 is TVYSNPD and CDR2 is GDNSRS (reference sequence). The CDR3 runs 24 residues. V lost 4 bases to trimming and J lost 0 bases; unmatched junction nucleotides: 37. The chain combines TRDV3 with TRDJ1; TRDD3 aligns across 8 bases. The receptor was derived from a human donor with gamma-delta T-cell large granular lymphocyte leukemia. Sequenced: blood. CDR3 sequence reads: CASAQGAWPSGVLGAHYYTDKLIF. CDR3 coding DNA: TGTGCCTCAGCCCAGGGGGCCTGGCCTAGTGGAGTACTGGGGGCCCACTACTACACCGATAAACTCATCTTT.